These T cell receptor beta chains were read from a single sample in a study of T cells in Graves' hyperthyroidism and ophthalmopathy. TCRdb reanalysed the multiplex PCR reads using MiXCR and keeps one entry per CDR3 protein. The table lists 380,000 or so distinct CDR3 sequences, 13% of them singletons, with under 25% in the top ten. The sequenced sample was blood. The receptors were gathered from a young man with Graves' hyperthyroidism that later progressed to Graves' ophthalmopathy. CDR3s include the opening cysteine and the closing phenylalanine or tryptophan. Each record gives: D gene, V gene, J gene, clone size, CDR3 protein, CDR3 DNA. The D gene is left open where the match is weak. Only part of the rows carry a size: once, few, many, or a class if the clone is expanded.

>TRBD2|TRBV7-2|TRBJ2-1|many
CASSQIGRTSGGPTQFF
TGTGCCAGCAGCCAGATAGGGAGGACTAGCGGGGGCCCGACGCAGTTCTTC
>TRBD1|TRBV12-3/TRBV12-4|TRBJ2-7|many
CASSFDGGQGAYEQYF
TGTGCCAGCAGTTTCGATGGGGGACAGGGGGCCTACGAGCAGTACTTC
>TRBD2|TRBV2|TRBJ2-7|many
CASKRLATTYEQYF
TGTGCCAGCAAAAGACTAGCGACGACCTACGAGCAGTACTTC
>-|TRBV3-1|TRBJ2-7|many
CASSQVGGGLSSYEQYF
TGTGCCAGCAGCCAAGTTGGAGGCGGGCTAAGCTCCTACGAGCAGTACTTC
>TRBD1|TRBV11-2|TRBJ2-7|few
CASSLVVTGKLSEQYF
TGTGCCAGCAGCTTAGTTGTGACAGGGAAGCTCAGCGAGCAGTACTTC
>-|TRBV11-2|TRBJ2-1|-
CASSPQKEGGEQFF
TGTGCCAGCAGCCCCCAGAAAGAGGGCGGTGAGCAGTTCTTC
>-|TRBV5-1|TRBJ2-3|few
CASSQGPVTDTQYF
TGCGCCAGCAGCCAAGGGCCGGTCACAGATACGCAGTATTTT
>-|TRBV4-1|TRBJ1-5|few
CASSQDDQPQHF
TGCGCCAGCAGCCAAGATGATCAGCCCCAGCATTTT
>-|TRBV7-2|TRBJ2-3|few
CASSLAQGVAGRVTDTQYF
TGTGCCAGCAGCTTAGCCCAGGGGGTAGCGGGGAGAGTAACAGATACGCAGTATTTT
>-|TRBV27|TRBJ2-7|-
CASGVAVYYEQYF
TGTGCCAGCGGTGTAGCGGTATACTACGAGCAGTACTTC
>TRBD2|TRBV2|TRBJ2-3|many
CASPVTSGGSDTQYF
TGTGCCAGCCCGGTGACTAGCGGGGGGTCAGATACGCAGTATTTT
>TRBD1|TRBV28|TRBJ1-6|-
CASTEDRGQGIPLNSPLHF
TGTGCCAGCACCGAGGACAGGGGCCAAGGAATTCCTCTGAATTCACCCCTCCACTTT
>-|TRBV6-2/TRBV6-3|TRBJ1-1|-
CASSYSRRTLNTEAFF
TGTGCCAGCAGTTACTCGAGGCGGACGCTTAACACTGAAGCTTTCTTT
>TRBD1|TRBV9|TRBJ2-1|-
CASSVTVAQGGNEQFF
TGTGCCAGCAGCGTAACAGTAGCACAGGGGGGCAATGAGCAGTTCTTC
>-|TRBV20-1|TRBJ2-5|once
CSASGYQETQYF
TGCAGTGCTAGCGGGTACCAAGAGACCCAGTACTTC
>-|TRBV6-1|TRBJ2-7|-
CASSERDDRYEQYF
TGTGCCAGCAGTGAAAGGGACGACCGCTACGAGCAGTACTTC
>TRBD2|TRBV27|TRBJ2-5|many
CASSLSVSGGETQYF
TGTGCCAGCAGTTTATCGGTTAGCGGGGGGGAGACCCAGTACTTC
>TRBD1|TRBV5-5|TRBJ1-6|few
CASSWDRDAPLHF
TGTGCCAGCAGCTGGGACAGGGATGCACCCCTCCACTTT
>-|TRBV10-3|TRBJ2-2|few
CAISESAGAAGELFF
TGTGCCATCAGTGAGTCGGCAGGGGCGGCCGGGGAGCTGTTTTTT
>TRBD1|TRBV13|TRBJ2-5|few
CASSLRDRGIGETQYF
TGTGCCAGCAGCCTCCGGGACAGGGGTATCGGGGAGACCCAGTACTTC
>TRBD2|TRBV30|TRBJ2-7|-
CAWSVIAGGSYEQYF
TGTGCCTGGAGTGTTATAGCGGGGGGCTCCTACGAGCAGTACTTC
>-|TRBV27|TRBJ2-7|many
CASSYNEQYF
TGTGCCAGCAGTTACAACGAGCAGTACTTC
>-|TRBV7-6|TRBJ2-1|many
CASSHRGGTATHNEQFF
TGTGCCAGCAGCCACCGGGGCGGGACAGCCACTCACAATGAGCAGTTCTTC
>TRBD1|TRBV30|TRBJ1-1|many
CAWSVSDRGWAEAFF
TGTGCCTGGAGTGTGTCGGACAGGGGTTGGGCTGAAGCTTTCTTT
>TRBD1|TRBV11-2|TRBJ1-2|many
CASSRRTGDGYTF
TGTGCCAGCAGTAGAAGGACAGGGGACGGCTACACCTTC
>TRBD2|TRBV7-9|TRBJ2-1|many
CASSYSGGNNEQFF
TGTGCCAGCAGCTATAGCGGGGGGAACAATGAGCAGTTCTTC
>-|TRBV5-8|TRBJ2-2|-
CASSLPLDRDTGELFF
TGTGCCAGCAGCTTGCCCCTGGACAGAGACACCGGGGAGCTGTTTTTT
>-|TRBV14|TRBJ1-1|many
CASSQDFWGAVNTEAFF
TGTGCCAGCAGCCAAGATTTCTGGGGAGCCGTTAACACTGAAGCTTTCTTT
>-|TRBV12-3/TRBV12-4|TRBJ2-7|many
CASSWGAPYEQYF
TGTGCCAGCAGTTGGGGGGCCCCCTACGAGCAGTACTTC
>TRBD1|TRBV28|TRBJ1-2|many
CASSFGDRGKWGYTF
TGTGCCAGCAGTTTTGGGGACAGGGGGAAGTGGGGCTACACCTTC
>-|TRBV7-9|TRBJ1-2|-
CASSPQRPHGYTF
TGTGCCAGCAGCCCCCAGCGCCCTCATGGCTACACCTTC
>-|TRBV6-5|TRBJ2-3|-
CASSYRGPTRDTQYF
TGTGCCAGCAGTTACCGGGGGCCCACGAGAGATACGCAGTATTTT
>-|TRBV5-1|TRBJ1-2|-
CASSLEAGGGYTF
TGCGCCAGCAGCCTTGAGGCGGGGGGTGGCTACACCTTC
>-|TRBV12-3/TRBV12-4|TRBJ1-5|many
CASSSSGGEPQHF
TGTGCCAGCAGTTCCTCGGGTGGAGAGCCCCAGCATTTT
>TRBD2|TRBV10-3|TRBJ2-3|many
CAISESFPGGITDTQYF
TGTGCCATCAGTGAAAGTTTTCCGGGGGGGATCACAGATACGCAGTATTTT
>-|TRBV7-2|TRBJ2-7|many
CASSLPGRGTGIYEQYF
TGTGCCAGCAGCCTCCCCGGGAGGGGGACAGGGATATACGAGCAGTACTTC
>-|TRBV7-9|TRBJ2-1|few
CASRAGVSSYNEQFF
TGTGCCAGCAGAGCAGGGGTCAGCTCCTACAATGAGCAGTTCTTC
>-|TRBV6-1|TRBJ1-5|-
CASSEGLAGQPQHF
TGTGCCAGCAGTGAAGGGTTGGCCGGTCAGCCCCAGCATTTT
>-|TRBV12-3/TRBV12-4|TRBJ1-5|many
CASSLNSNQPQHF
TGTGCCAGCAGTTTAAACAGCAATCAGCCCCAGCATTTT
>-|TRBV20-1|TRBJ1-1|many
CSARVQGRGNTEAFF
TGCAGTGCTAGAGTACAGGGCAGGGGGAACACTGAAGCTTTCTTT
>TRBD1|TRBV28|TRBJ1-1|many
CASSFQGAETEAFF
TGTGCCAGCAGTTTTCAGGGGGCGGAAACTGAAGCTTTCTTT
>-|TRBV7-2|TRBJ1-1|many
CASSLERDREAFF
TGTGCCAGCAGCTTAGAACGGGACCGCGAGGCTTTCTTT
>TRBD1|TRBV7-9|TRBJ2-5|many
CASSSRDSGQETQYF
TGTGCCAGCAGCAGCCGGGACAGTGGACAAGAGACCCAGTACTTC
>-|TRBV5-1|TRBJ2-7|-
CASSLVQDPYEQYF
TGCGCCAGCAGCTTGGTTCAGGACCCCTACGAGCAGTACTTC
>TRBD1|TRBV20-1|TRBJ2-7|many
CSASLDRPYEQYF
TGCAGTGCTAGTTTGGACAGGCCCTACGAGCAGTACTTC
>-|TRBV9|TRBJ2-1|-
CASSERGGGPNEQFF
TGTGCCAGCAGCGAGAGGGGGGGGGGCCCCAATGAGCAGTTCTTC